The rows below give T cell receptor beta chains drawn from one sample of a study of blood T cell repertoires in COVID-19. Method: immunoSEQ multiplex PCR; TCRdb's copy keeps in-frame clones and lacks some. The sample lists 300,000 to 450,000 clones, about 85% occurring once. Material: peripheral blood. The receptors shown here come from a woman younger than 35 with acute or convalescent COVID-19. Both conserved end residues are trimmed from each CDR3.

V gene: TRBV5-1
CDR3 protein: ASSSPRLSLNTGELF

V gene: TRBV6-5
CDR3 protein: ATWKASGYNEQF

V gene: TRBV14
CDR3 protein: ASSRSTANTEAF

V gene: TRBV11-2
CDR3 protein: ASSPPGGGYT

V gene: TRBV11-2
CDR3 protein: ASSSPGAGNTIY

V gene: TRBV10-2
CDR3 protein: ASSDVGGPLVYEQY

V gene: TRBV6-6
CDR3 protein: ASSYSNAGASHEQF

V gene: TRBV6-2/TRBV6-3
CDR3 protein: ASSRTGENTEAF

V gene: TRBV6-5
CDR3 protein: ASSYDPTFSPLH

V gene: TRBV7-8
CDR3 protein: ASSSEDSNNQPQH

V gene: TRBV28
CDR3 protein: ASSLSWLNTEAF

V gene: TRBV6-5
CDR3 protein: ASSIRQGYNEPQH

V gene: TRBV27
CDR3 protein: ASSPGTSVREQY

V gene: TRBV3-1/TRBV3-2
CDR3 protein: ASSQDVRASGELF

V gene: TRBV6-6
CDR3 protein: ASTDPGGGGEAF

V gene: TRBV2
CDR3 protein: ASSEVRGAGNTEAF

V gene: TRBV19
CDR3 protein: ASSDRDFGQETQY

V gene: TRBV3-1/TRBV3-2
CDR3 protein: ASSPWDRSNYGYT

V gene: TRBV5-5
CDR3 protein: ASSQWTEPYEQY

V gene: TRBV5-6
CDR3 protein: ASSLRLTGDTEAF

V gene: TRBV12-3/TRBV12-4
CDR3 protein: ASSFVYDYGYT

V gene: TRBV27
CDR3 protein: ASSLSGGTYNSPLH

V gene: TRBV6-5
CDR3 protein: ASRETGMRGYT

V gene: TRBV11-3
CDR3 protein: ASSLDGLAGNTEEQF

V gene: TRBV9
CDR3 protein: ASSARDNQPQH

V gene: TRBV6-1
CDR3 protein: ASSEHGGQPQH

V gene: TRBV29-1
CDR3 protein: SVMTQMYGYT

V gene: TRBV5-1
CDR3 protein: ASSLGSHEQY

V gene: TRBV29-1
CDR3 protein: SGQFPEAF

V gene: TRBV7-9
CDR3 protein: ASSPRGTAAGNTEAF

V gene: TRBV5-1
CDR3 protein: ASSLITGLNEQY

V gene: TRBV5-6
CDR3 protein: ASSLGLFEQF

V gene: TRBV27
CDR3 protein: ASNPAGGPDTQY

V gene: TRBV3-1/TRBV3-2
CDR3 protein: ASSQLSIQY

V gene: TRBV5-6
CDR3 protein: ASSVTGEAGELF

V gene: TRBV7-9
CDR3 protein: ASSFFLAGGPGNEQF

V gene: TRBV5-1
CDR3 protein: ASSPRGQYGYT

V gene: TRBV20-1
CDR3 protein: SARAFDTQY

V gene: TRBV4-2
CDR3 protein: ASSFRQGGTEAF

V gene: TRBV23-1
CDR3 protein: ASSHSRESSNQPQH

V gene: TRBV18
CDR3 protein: ASSSKGSEQPQH

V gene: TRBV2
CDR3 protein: ASRARDIIAEAF

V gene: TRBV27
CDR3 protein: ASEGQGVHEQY